This T cell receptor beta chain was found in a study of spatial heterogeneity in lung cancer. Study-level background: Consistent detection of more beta-chain than alpha-chain sequences was observed. In the raw reads, each unique TCR and UMI combination was present more than ten times on average.

Germline loops: CDR1 MGHDK, CDR2 SYGVNS. The length of the CDR3 is 16 residues. Trimming cost V 3 bases and J 1 base, with 15 bases left between them. Every individual TCR cDNA molecule carried its own unique molecular identifier, which allowed correction of PCR and sequencing errors. TCRdb independently ran MiXCR on the 5' RACE reads; one entry per CDR3 protein. The profile shows about 44,000 distinct CDR3 sequences, about 13% of them singletons. Noted time point: sample taken at primary tumor resection. Tumor, nontumor lung or frozen PBMC supplied whole RNA that was sequenced unsorted. This TCR derives from a male donor with early-stage non-small cell lung cancer. J is TRBJ1-1 and V is TRBV25-1; no clear D gene. The sequences come from PBMCs, collected at surgery. The CDR3 loop reads CASSEFRWQPNTEAFF. CDR3 bases: TGTGCCAGCAGTGAGTTTCGCTGGCAGCCGAACACTGAAGCTTTCTTT.